This T cell receptor beta chain originates from a study of tumour-infiltrating T cells in Burkitt lymphoma. Study in general: All epidemiological Burkitt lymphoma subtypes were represented in the cohort. Survival, overall and progression-free, tracked with productive clonality. Study results and limitations: Several public clonotypes recurred in numerous Burkitt lymphoma patients.

Germline CDR1 and CDR2: LNHDA and SQIVND (reference sequence). Trimming shortened V by 3 bases and J by 10 bases, and 9 bases separated the two germline ends. There are 11 residues in the CDR3. Profiling relied on immunoSEQ multiplex PCR, and the TCRdb table lists in-frame clones only, not all of them. This sample has fewer than 250 clones; about 80% occur once, and the top ten carry around a fifth. This clone was observed once. Antigen: not known. This clonotype originated in a human donor with Burkitt lymphoma. The rearrangement links TRBV19 to TRBJ1-1, with a tentative D call TRBD1 (6 bases). The sample consisted of tumor tissue. The CDR3 loop reads CASSIKQGAFF. The CDR3 DNA is TGTGCCAGTAGTATTAAACAGGGAGCTTTCTTT.